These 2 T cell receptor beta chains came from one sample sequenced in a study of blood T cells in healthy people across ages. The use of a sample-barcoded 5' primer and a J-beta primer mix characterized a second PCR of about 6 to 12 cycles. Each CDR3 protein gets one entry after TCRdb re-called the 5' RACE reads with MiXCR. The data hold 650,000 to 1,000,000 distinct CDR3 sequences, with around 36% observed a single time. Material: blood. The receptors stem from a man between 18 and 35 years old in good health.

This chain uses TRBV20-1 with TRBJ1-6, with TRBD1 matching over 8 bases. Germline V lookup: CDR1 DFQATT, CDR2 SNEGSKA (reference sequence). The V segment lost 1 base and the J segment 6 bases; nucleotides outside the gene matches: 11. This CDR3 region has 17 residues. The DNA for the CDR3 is TGCAGTGCTAGAGTGGGGGGTCAGGGGGCTGGTAATTCACCCCTCCACTTT. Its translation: CSARVGGQGAGNSPLHF.

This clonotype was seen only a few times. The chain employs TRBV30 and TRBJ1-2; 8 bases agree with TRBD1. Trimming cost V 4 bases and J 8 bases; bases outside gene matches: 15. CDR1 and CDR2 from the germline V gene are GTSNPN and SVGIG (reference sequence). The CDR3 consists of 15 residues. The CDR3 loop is CAWNLGQGAAGGYTF. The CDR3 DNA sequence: TGTGCCTGGAACCTTGGGCAGGGGGCTGCTGGCGGCTACACCTTC. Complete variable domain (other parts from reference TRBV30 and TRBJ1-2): SQTIHQWPATLVQPVGSPLSLECTVEGTSNPNLYWYRQAAGRGLQLLFYSVGIGQISSEVPQNLSASRPQDRQFILSSKKLLLSDSGFYLCAWNLGQGAAGGYTFGSGTRLTVV.